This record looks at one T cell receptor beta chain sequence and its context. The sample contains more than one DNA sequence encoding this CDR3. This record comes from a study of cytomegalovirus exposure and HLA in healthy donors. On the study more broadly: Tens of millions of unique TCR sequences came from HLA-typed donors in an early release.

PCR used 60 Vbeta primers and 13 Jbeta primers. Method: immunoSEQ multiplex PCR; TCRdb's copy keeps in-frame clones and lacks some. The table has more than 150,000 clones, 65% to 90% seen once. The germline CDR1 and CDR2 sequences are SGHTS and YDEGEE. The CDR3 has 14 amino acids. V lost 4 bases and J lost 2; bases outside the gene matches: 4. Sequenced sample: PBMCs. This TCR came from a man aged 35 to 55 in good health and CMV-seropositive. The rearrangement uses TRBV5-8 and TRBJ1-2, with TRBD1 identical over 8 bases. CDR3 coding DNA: TGTGCCAGCAGCACGGACAGGGCCAACTATGGCTACACCTTC. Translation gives CASSTDRANYGYTF.